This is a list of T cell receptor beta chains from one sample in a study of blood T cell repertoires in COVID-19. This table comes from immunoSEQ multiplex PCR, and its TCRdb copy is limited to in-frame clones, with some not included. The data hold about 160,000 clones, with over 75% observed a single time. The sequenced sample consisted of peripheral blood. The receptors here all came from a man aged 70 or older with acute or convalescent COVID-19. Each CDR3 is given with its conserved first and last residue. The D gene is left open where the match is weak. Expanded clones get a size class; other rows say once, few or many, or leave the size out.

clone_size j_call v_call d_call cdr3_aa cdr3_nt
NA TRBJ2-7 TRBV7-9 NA CASSLGTPHSYEQYF TGTGCCAGCAGCTTGGGGACACCACACTCCTACGAGCAGTACTTC
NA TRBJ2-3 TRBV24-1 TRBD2 CATSGTSGRVTDTQYF TGTGCCACCAGTGGAACAAGCGGGAGGGTTACAGATACGCAGTATTTT
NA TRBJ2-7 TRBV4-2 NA CASSQGLTQGYHEQYF TGTGCCAGCAGCCAAGGTCTCACTCAGGGGTACCACGAGCAGTACTTC
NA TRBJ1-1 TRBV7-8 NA CASSTRGNTEAFF TGTGCCAGCAGCACCCGGGGGAACACTGAAGCTTTCTTT
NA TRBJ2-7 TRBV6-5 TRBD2 CASSSTSGRPYEQYF TGTGCCAGCAGTTCTACTAGCGGGAGGCCCTACGAGCAGTACTTC
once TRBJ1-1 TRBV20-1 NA CSASNKRTGETEAFF TGCAGTGCTAGTAATAAGAGGACGGGAGAGACTGAAGCTTTCTTT
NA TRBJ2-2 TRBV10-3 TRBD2 CAISAYRSGGNTGELFF TGTGCCATCAGTGCATACCGCAGCGGGGGGAACACCGGGGAGCTGTTTTTT
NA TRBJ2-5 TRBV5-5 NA CASSTHLETQYF TGTGCCAGCAGCACACATTTGGAGACCCAGTACTTC
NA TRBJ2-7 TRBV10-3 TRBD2 CAISKTSGGAPSSYEQYF TGTGCCATCAGTAAGACTAGCGGGGGCGCTCCTAGCTCCTACGAGCAGTACTTC
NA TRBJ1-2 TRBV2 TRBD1 CASNGQGPSGYGYTF TGTGCCAGCAACGGACAGGGTCCTTCCGGGTATGGCTACACCTTC
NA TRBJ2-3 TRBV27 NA CASSLSSSTDTQYF TGTGCCAGCAGTTTAAGTAGTAGCACAGATACGCAGTATTTT
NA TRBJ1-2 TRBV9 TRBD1 CASSVTGANYGYTF TGTGCCAGCAGCGTCACAGGGGCTAACTATGGCTACACCTTC
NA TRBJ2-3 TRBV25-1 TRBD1 CASSATGAWSTDTQYF TGTGCCAGCAGTGCTACAGGGGCCTGGAGCACAGATACGCAGTATTTT
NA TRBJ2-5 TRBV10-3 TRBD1 CAISDPTGTETQYF TGTGCCATCAGTGACCCGACAGGGACGGAGACCCAGTACTTC
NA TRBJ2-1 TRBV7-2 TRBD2 CASSLDDGTSGAYNEQFF TGTGCCAGCAGCTTAGATGACGGAACTAGCGGAGCATACAATGAGCAGTTCTTC
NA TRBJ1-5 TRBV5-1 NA CASSLEPGSNQPQHF TGCGCCAGCAGCTTGGAACCCGGGAGCAATCAGCCCCAGCATTTT
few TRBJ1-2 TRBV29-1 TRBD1 CSVEEANRGPLDGYTF TGCAGCGTTGAAGAGGCGAACAGGGGGCCCCTGGATGGCTACACCTTC
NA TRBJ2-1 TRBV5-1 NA CASSLDQGRQFF TGCGCCAGCAGCTTGGACCAGGGGAGGCAGTTCTTC
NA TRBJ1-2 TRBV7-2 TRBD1 CASSLRRGTGDGYTF TGTGCCAGCAGCTTACGTCGAGGGACAGGGGATGGCTACACCTTC
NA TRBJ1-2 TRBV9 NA CASSVAPRQAHGYTF TGTGCCAGCAGCGTAGCTCCTCGACAGGCACATGGCTACACCTTC
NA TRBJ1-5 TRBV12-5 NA CASGSDYSNQPQHF TGTGCTAGTGGGTCAGATTATAGCAATCAGCCCCAGCATTTT
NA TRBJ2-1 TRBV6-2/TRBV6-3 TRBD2 CASSYGGRASEQFF TGTGCCAGCAGTTACGGCGGGAGGGCCAGTGAGCAGTTCTTC
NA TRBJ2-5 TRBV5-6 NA CASSPNYQETQYF TGTGCCAGCAGCCCTAATTACCAAGAGACCCAGTACTTC
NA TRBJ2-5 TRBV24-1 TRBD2 CATSEASGRETQYF TGTGCCACCAGTGAGGCTAGCGGGAGGGAGACCCAGTACTTC
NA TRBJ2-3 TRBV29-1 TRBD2 CSVQLAGGRATDTQYF TGCAGCGTGCAACTAGCGGGAGGGCGGGCGACAGATACGCAGTATTTT
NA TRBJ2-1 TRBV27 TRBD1 CASSSTGGSYNEQFF TGTGCCAGCAGTTCGACAGGGGGTTCCTACAATGAGCAGTTCTTC
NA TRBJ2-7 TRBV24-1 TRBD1 CATSDGRDRSLEQYF TGTGCCACCAGTGATGGCCGGGACAGGAGCTTGGAGCAGTACTTC
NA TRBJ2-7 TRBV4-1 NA CASSQDWGAAYEQYF TGCGCCAGCAGCCAAGATTGGGGCGCGGCATACGAGCAGTACTTC
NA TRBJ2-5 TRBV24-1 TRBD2 CATSDLGLAGAAETQYF TGTGCCACCAGTGACCTGGGACTAGCGGGAGCTGCGGAGACCCAGTACTTC
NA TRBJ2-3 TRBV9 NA CASSVVGGDGDTQYF TGTGCCAGCAGCGTAGTAGGCGGGGATGGCGATACGCAGTATTTT
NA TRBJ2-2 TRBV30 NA CAWSVGSPGELFF TGTGCCTGGAGTGTAGGTAGCCCCGGGGAGCTGTTTTTT
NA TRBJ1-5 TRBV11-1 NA CASSLSSNQPQHF TGTGCCAGCAGCTTATCATCAAATCAGCCCCAGCATTTT
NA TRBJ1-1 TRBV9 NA CASGANEAFF TGTGCCAGCGGGGCAAACGAAGCTTTCTTT
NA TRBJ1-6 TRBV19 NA CASMGGVDNSPLHF TGTGCCAGTATGGGGGGGGTGGATAATTCACCCCTCCACTTT
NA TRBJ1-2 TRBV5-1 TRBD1 CASSTGQLNGYTF TGCGCCAGCAGCACGGGACAGTTGAATGGCTACACCTTC